The 7 T cell receptor beta chains listed next were all sequenced from one sample in a study of PD-1 blockade in classical Hodgkin lymphoma. Time point reported: cycle 4 day 1 (C4D1), after 6 weeks of nivolumab. Each patient experienced a relapse that followed autologous stem cell transplantation, and brentuximab vedotin exposure varied. Data came from immunoSEQ multiplex PCR; TCRdb stores just in-frame clones and leaves some out. The sample consists of some 9,700 clones, around four fifths of them appearing once. Material: peripheral blood mononuclear cells (PBMCs), obtained before the fourth cycle of nivolumab. These receptors were taken from a human donor with classical Hodgkin lymphoma.

Notes on this clone: The junction departs from germline at one end; a sequencing error may be responsible. Here the CDR3 DNA reads TGTGCCAGCGGTATCAATCAGCCCCAGCATTTT. Protein product: CASGINQPQHF. This chain uses TRBV4-1 with TRBJ1-5; no clear D gene. In germline, CDR1 is MGHRA, CDR2 YSYEKL. The CDR3 spans 11 residues.

V usage is TRBV28 and J usage is TRBJ1-5; D is unresolved. Germline V lookup: CDR1 MDHEN, CDR2 SYDVKM. CDR3 length: 14 residues. The V and J ends lost 3 bases and 11 bases respectively, with 17 bases between them. The CDR3 loop reads CASSFFSGGDTQHF. The DNA for the CDR3 is TGTGCCAGCAGTTTTTTTTCCGGTGGTGACACCCAGCATTTT.

The chain couples TRBV6-4 to TRBJ1-2, with 7 bases lining up with TRBD1. Germline V gene sequence: CDR1 MRHNA, CDR2 SNTAGT. The CDR3 consists of 14 residues. J lost 10 bases, V lost 2 bases, and 10 bases had no gene match. The CDR3: CASSDRTGASPYTF. CDR3 sequence (DNA): TGTGCCAGCAGTGACCGGACAGGCGCCTCTCCCTACACCTTC.

As to this clone: This sample includes further DNA sequences coding for the same CDR3. This chain links TRBV5-1 with TRBJ2-7, with TRBD2 matching 9 bases. Trimming cost V 0 bases and J 8 bases; bases outside gene matches: 3. Germline V CDR1 and CDR2: SGHRS, YFSETQ. The CDR3 is made up of 13 amino acids. CDR3 nucleotide sequence: TGCGCCAGCAGCTTGGTAGCGGGAGATAAGCAGTACTTC. Its protein is CASSLVAGDKQYF. The full variable domain, rest sourced from reference TRBV5-1 and TRBJ2-7, is KAGVTQTPRYLIKTRGQQVTLSCSPISGHRSVSWYQQTPGQGLQFLFEYFSETQRNKGNFPGRFSGRQFSNSRSEMNVSTLELGDSALYLCASSLVAGDKQYFGPGTRLTVT.

Here the CDR3 DNA reads TGTGCCAGCAGTAACCGGGACGACACCGGGGAGCTGTTTTTT. Its protein is CASSNRDDTGELFF. This chain uses TRBV25-1 with TRBJ2-2; D tentatively reads TRBD1 or TRBD2 (5 bases each). Germline assignment: CDR1 MGHDK and CDR2 SYGVNS. This CDR3 contains 14 residues. Trimming took 5 bases from V and 3 from J, leaving 10 bases between them. Drawing the rest from reference TRBV25-1 and TRBJ2-2, the complete variable domain is EADIYQTPRYLVIGTGKKITLECSQTMGHDKMYWYQQDPGMELHLIHYSYGVNSTEKGDLSSESTVSRIRTEHFPLTLESARPSHTSQYLCASSNRDDTGELFFGEGSRLTVL.

This chain joins TRBV29-1 and TRBJ1-4, with D tentatively TRBD1 (5 bases). V was shortened by 3 bases and J by 0 bases, with 5 bases between the two germline ends. This CDR3 has 13 residues. Germline CDR1 SQVTM, CDR2 ANQGSEA. Written as DNA, the CDR3 is TGCAGCGTTGAGACAGCAACTAATGAAAAACTGTTTTTT. Translation gives CSVETATNEKLFF.

In DNA, the CDR3 is TGTGCCAGCAGTTACTGGGCAGGGGGCGGATCACCCCTCCACTTT. Residues: CASSYWAGGGSPLHF. V and J are TRBV6-5 and TRBJ1-6, with 8 bases matching TRBD1. Germline V CDR1 and CDR2: MNHEY, SVGAGI. The CDR3 length is 15 residues. The V gene end was trimmed by 1 base and the J gene end by 10 bases; junction bases not matched to a gene: 6.